The sequence of this TCR beta chain was determined in a study of blood T cells in healthy people across ages. Study findings and constraints: Strong correlation linked observed beta diversity and percent naive T cells.

A second PCR of 7 to 11 cycles used a sample-barcoded 5' primer and a J-beta primer mix. A single record per CDR3 protein comes from TCRdb applying MiXCR to the 5' RACE reads. The sample holds under 1,100,000 distinct CDR3 sequences, roughly a quarter seen once. This clonotype was seen ten or more times. Antigen unknown. Germline is not matched at one junction end, which may reflect a read error. The CDR3 is 14 amino acids. CDR1 SGHRS and CDR2 YFSETQ come from the germline V gene. In addition, the sample was reused for a study of T cells of mothers and their children.

The gene calls are TRBV5-1 and TRBJ1-1; D gene ambiguous. The material sequenced was blood. The sequence derives from a girl aged 2-10 years in good health. The CDR3, as DNA: TGTGCCAGCAGTTTAACGGGGTTGAACACTGAAGCTTTCTTT. This translates into CASSLTGLNTEAFF.